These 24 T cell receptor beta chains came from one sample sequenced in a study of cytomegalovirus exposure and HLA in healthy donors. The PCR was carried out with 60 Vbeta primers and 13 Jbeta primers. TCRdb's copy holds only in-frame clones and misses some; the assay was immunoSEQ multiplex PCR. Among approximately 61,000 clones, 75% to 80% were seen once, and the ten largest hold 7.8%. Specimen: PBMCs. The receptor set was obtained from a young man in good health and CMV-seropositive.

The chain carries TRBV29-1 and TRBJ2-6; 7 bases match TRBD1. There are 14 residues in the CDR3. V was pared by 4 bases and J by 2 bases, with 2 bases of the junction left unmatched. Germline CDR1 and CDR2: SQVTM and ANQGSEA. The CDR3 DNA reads TGCAGCGTTGTTACAGGGGCTGGGGCCAACGTCCTGACTTTC. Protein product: CSVVTGAGANVLTF.

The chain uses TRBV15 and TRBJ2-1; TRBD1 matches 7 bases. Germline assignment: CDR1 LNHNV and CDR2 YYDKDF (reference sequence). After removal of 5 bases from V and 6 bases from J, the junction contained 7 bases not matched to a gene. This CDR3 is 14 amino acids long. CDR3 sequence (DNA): TGTGCCACCAGCCCTCGTGACAGGGCCAATGAGCAGTTCTTC. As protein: CATSPRDRANEQFF.

The CDR3 DNA follows: TGTGCCAGCAGCGTACAGGGGGGTTCCTACGAGCAGTACTTC. Translated, it gives CASSVQGGSYEQYF. The chain uses TRBV7-2 and TRBJ2-7, with 8 bases that match TRBD1. This CDR3 comprises 14 residues. Trimming cost V 5 bases and J 1 base; bases outside gene matches: 4. The germline V gene has CDR1 SGHTA and CDR2 FQGNSA. Full variable domain (rest looked up from reference TRBV7-2 and TRBJ2-7): GAGVSQSPSNKVTEKGKDVELRCDPISGHTALYWYRQSLGQGLEFLIYFQGNSAPDKSGLPSDRFSAERTGGSVSTLTIQRTQQEDSAVYLCASSVQGGSYEQYFGPGTRLTVT.

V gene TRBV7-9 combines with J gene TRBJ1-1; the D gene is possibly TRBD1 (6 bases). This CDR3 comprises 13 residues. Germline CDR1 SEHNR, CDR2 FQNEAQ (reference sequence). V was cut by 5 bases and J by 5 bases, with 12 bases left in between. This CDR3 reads CASSREGGTEAFF. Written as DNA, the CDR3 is TGTGCCAGCAGCCGAGAAGGGGGTACTGAAGCTTTCTTT.

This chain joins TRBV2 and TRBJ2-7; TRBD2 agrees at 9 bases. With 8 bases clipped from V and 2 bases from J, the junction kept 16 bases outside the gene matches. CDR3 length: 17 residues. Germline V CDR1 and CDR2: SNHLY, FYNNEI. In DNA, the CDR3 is TGTGCCAGCTCGACGAACCGAGGGAGCGGGGGGACCTACGAGCAGTACTTC. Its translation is CASSTNRGSGGTYEQYF.

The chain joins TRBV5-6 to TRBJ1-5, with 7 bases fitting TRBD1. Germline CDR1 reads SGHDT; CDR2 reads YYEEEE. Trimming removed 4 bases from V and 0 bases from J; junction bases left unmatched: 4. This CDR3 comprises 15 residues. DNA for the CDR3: TGTGCCAGCAGCACCGCAGGGGGTAGCAATCAGCCCCAGCATTTT. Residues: CASSTAGGSNQPQHF.

In DNA form, the CDR3 reads TGTGCCTGGAGGGATTGGGGGGGGAAGACAGATACGCAGTATTTT. This codes for CAWRDWGGKTDTQYF. The chain has TRBV30 and TRBJ2-3; TRBD2 agrees at 7 bases. CDR1 is GTSNPN, CDR2 SVGIG, per germline (reference sequence). The CDR3 is made up of 15 amino acids. Trimming removed 3 bases from V and 3 bases from J; junction bases left unmatched: 9. Using reference TRBV30 and TRBJ2-3 for the parts outside the CDR3, the full variable domain is SQTIHQWPATLVQPVGSPLSLECTVEGTSNPNLYWYRQAAGRGLQLLFYSVGIGQISSEVPQNLSASRPQDRQFILSSKKLLLSDSGFYLCAWRDWGGKTDTQYFGPGTRLTVL.

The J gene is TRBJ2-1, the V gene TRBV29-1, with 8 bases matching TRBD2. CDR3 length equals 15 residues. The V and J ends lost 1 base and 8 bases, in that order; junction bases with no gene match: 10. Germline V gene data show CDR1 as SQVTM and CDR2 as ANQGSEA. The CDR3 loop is CSVEGSGVAGDEQFF. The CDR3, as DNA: TGCAGCGTTGAAGGTAGCGGGGTCGCAGGGGATGAGCAGTTCTTC.

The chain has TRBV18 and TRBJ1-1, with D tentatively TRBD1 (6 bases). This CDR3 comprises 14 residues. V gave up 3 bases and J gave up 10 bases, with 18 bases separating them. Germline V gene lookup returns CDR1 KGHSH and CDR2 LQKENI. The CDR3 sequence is CASSPFTGLEGAFF. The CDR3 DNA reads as TGTGCCAGCTCACCGTTTACAGGGCTCGAGGGAGCTTTCTTT.

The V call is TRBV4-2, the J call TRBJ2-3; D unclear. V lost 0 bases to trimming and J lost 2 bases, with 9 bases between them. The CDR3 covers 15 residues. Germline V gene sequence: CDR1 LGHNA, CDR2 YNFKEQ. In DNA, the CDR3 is TGTGCCAGCAGCCAAGAGTTTATCGTCACAGATACGCAGTATTTT. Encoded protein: CASSQEFIVTDTQYF.

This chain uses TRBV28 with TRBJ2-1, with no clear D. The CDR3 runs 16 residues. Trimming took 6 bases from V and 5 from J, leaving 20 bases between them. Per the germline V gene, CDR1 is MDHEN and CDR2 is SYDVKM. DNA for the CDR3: TGTGCCAGCAGCTCCCTAGGCCTCCAAGGAAACAATGAGCAGTTCTTC. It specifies CASSSLGLQGNNEQFF. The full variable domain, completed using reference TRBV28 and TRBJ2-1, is DVKVTQSSRYLVKRTGEKVFLECVQDMDHENMFWYRQDPGLGLRLIYFSYDVKMKEKGDIPEGYSVSREKKERFSLILESASTNQTSMYLCASSSLGLQGNNEQFFGPGTRLTVL.

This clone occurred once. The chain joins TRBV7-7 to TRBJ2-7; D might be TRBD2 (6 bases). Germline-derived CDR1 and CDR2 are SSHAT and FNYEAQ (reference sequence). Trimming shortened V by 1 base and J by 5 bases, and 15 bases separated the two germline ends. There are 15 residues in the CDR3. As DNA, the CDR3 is TGTGCCAGCAGCTTAGGCCCCGTGACTAGTGACGAGCAGTACTTC. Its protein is CASSLGPVTSDEQYF.

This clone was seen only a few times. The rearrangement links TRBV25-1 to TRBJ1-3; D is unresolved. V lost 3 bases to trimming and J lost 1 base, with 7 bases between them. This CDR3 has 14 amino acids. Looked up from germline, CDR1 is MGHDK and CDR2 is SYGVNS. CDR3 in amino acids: CASSDTTSGNTIYF. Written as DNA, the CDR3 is TGTGCCAGCAGTGATACTACGTCTGGAAACACCATATATTTT.

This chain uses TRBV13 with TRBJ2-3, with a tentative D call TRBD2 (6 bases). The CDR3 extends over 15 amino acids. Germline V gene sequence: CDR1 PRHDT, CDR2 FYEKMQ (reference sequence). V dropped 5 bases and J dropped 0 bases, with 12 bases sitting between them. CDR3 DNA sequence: TGTGCCAGCAGCCTAGCGACAGCTAGCACAGATACGCAGTATTTT. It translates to CASSLATASTDTQYF.

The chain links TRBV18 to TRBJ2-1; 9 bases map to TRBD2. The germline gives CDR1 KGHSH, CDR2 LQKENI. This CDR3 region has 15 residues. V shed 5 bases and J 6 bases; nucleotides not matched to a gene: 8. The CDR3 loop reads CASSTAGGGSNEQFF. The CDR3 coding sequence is TGTGCCAGCTCAACAGCGGGAGGAGGATCCAATGAGCAGTTCTTC. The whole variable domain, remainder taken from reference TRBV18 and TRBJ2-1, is NAGVMQNPRHLVRRRGQEARLRCSPMKGHSHVYWYRQLPEEGLKFMVYLQKENIIDESGMPKERFSAEFPKEGPSILRIQQVVRGDSAAYFCASSTAGGGSNEQFFGPGTRLTVL.

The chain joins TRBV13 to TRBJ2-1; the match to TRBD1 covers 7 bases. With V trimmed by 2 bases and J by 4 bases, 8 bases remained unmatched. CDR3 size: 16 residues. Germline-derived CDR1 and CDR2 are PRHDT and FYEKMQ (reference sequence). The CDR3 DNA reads TGTGCCAGCAGCTTATTGTCAGGGGGAAGTTACAATGAGCAGTTCTTC. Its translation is CASSLLSGGSYNEQFF. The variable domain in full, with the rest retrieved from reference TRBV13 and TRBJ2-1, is AAGVIQSPRHLIKEKRETATLKCYPIPRHDTVYWYQQGPGQDPQFLISFYEKMQSDKGSIPDRFSAQQFSDYHSELNMSSLELGDSALYFCASSLLSGGSYNEQFFGPGTRLTVL.

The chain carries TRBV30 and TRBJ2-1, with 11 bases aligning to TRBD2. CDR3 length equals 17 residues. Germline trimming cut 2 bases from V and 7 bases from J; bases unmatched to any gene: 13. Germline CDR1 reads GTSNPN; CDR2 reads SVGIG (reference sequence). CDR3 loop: CAWSLTLAGGPWNEQFF. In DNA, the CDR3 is TGTGCCTGGAGTTTAACATTAGCGGGAGGGCCGTGGAATGAGCAGTTCTTC.

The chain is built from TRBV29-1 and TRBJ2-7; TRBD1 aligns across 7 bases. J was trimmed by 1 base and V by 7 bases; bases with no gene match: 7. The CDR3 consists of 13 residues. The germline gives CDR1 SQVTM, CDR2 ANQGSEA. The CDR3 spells CSARDSNSYEQYF. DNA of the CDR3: TGCAGCGCCAGGGACAGCAATTCCTACGAGCAGTACTTC.

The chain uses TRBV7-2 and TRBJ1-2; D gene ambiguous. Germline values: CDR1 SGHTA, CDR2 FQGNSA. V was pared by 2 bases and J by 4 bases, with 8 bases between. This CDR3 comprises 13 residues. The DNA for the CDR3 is TGTGCCAGCAGCTTAAATGGGCCCTATGGCTACACCTTC. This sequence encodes CASSLNGPYGYTF. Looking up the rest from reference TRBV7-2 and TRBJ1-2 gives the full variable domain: GAGVSQSPSNKVTEKGKDVELRCDPISGHTALYWYRQSLGQGLEFLIYFQGNSAPDKSGLPSDRFSAERTGGSVSTLTIQRTQQEDSAVYLCASSLNGPYGYTFGSGTRLTVV.

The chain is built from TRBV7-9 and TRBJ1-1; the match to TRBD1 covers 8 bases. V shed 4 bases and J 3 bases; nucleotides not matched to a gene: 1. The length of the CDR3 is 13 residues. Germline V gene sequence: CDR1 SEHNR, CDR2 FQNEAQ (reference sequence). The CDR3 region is CASSSDRDTEAFF. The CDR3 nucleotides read TGTGCCAGCAGCTCGGACAGGGACACTGAAGCTTTCTTT.

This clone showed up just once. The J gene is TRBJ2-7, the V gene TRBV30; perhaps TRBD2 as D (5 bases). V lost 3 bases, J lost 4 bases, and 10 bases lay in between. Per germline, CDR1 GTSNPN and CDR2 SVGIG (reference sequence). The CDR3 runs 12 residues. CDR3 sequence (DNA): TGTGCCTGGAGGGAGGACTTTTACGAGCAGTACTTC. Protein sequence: CAWREDFYEQYF.

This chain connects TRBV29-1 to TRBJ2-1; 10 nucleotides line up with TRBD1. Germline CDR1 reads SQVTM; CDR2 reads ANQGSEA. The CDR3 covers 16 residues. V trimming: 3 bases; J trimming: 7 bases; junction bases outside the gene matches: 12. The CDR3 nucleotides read TGCAGCGTTGAGCAGGGGACAGGGGAATTGGGAAATGAGCAGTTCTTC. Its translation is CSVEQGTGELGNEQFF.

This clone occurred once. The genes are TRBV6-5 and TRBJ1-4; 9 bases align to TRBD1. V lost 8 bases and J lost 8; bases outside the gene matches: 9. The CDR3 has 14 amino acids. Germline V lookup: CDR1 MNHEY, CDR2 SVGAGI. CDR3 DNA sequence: TGTGCCAGCCGATCAACAGGGGGCAGCGAAAAACTGTTTTTT. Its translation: CASRSTGGSEKLFF.

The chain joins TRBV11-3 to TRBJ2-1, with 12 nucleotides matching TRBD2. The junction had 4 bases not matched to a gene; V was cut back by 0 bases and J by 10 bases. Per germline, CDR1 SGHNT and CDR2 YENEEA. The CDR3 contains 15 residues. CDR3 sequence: CASSLEASGRDEQFF. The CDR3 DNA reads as TGTGCCAGCAGCTTAGAAGCTAGCGGGAGGGACGAGCAGTTCTTC.